A selection of T cell receptor beta chains follows, all from one sample in a study of a mutant IDH1 vaccine in newly diagnosed glioma. The antigens for these receptors are not known. TCRdb's copy holds only in-frame clones and misses some; the assay was immunoSEQ multiplex PCR. Of 95,000 to 120,000 clones listed, roughly 90% were seen once; the top ten hold 0.5% to 0.65%. The specimen was PBMCs, collected from a glioma patient whose treatment included an IDH1 peptide vaccine. These receptors all come from a woman between 50 and 59 years old with glioma. CDR3s include the opening cysteine and the closing phenylalanine or tryptophan. Each record gives: clone size, V gene, J gene, D gene, CDR3 length, CDR3 DNA, CDR3 protein. D genes are given only for firm matches. Size is stated for part of the rows, as once, few or many counts, or as a class when the clone is expanded.

NA,TRBV19,TRBJ1-1,TRBD1,14,TGTGCCAGTATCCCAGGGGGGATCTACACTGAAGCTTTCTTT,CASIPGGIYTEAFF
NA,TRBV5-1,TRBJ1-5,TRBD1,17,TGCGCCAGCAGCTTGGGTTTTGGGGACAGGGCAAATCAGCCCCAGCATTTT,CASSLGFGDRANQPQHF
NA,TRBV11-1,TRBJ2-3,TRBD2,15,TGTGCCAGCAGACCCCCGGGACTAGCAGGGGATACGCAGTATTTT,CASRPPGLAGDTQYF
NA,TRBV2,TRBJ2-7,NA,15,TGTGCCAGCACTTTGACGGAATCGACCGGCTACGAGCAGTACTTC,CASTLTESTGYEQYF
NA,TRBV9,TRBJ1-2,NA,15,TGTGCCAGCAGCATTATAGGACAGTCTTTGACGTTTATAACCTTC,CASSIIGQSLTFITF
once,TRBV9,TRBJ2-1,NA,12,TGTGCCAGCAGCCCCTCGACGGGCGGGCAGTTCTTC,CASSPSTGGQFF
NA,TRBV18,TRBJ1-4,NA,14,TGTGCCAGCTCACCGGTACGGAGTAATGAAAAACTGTTTTTT,CASSPVRSNEKLFF
NA,TRBV6-5,TRBJ2-7,NA,15,TGTGCCAGCAGTTACTTCCGGGGGAGCTCCTACGAGCAGTACTTC,CASSYFRGSSYEQYF
NA,TRBV10-1,TRBJ2-1,TRBD2,16,TGCGCCAGCAGTGAAGAGCGACTAGCGGGGGTCAATGAGCAGTTCTTC,CASSEERLAGVNEQFF
NA,TRBV18,TRBJ2-3,NA,16,TGTGCCAGCTCAATAATGCCCAGGGAGAGCGGAGATACGCAGTATTTT,CASSIMPRESGDTQYF
NA,TRBV29-1,TRBJ2-1,NA,14,TGCAGCGTTGAAAGGGAGGACTCCTACAATGAGCAGTTCTTC,CSVEREDSYNEQFF
NA,TRBV5-1,TRBJ2-5,NA,15,TGCGCCAGCAGCTTGACAGGAGGACGGTGGGAGACCCAGTACTTC,CASSLTGGRWETQYF
NA,TRBV9,TRBJ1-6,NA,15,TGTGCCAGCAGCGTAGGGCACGGCATGGATTCACCCCTCCACTTT,CASSVGHGMDSPLHF
few,TRBV5-1,TRBJ1-2,NA,13,TGCGCCAGCAGCTCACAGGGAGAAGGTGGCTACACCTTC,CASSSQGEGGYTF
NA,TRBV28,TRBJ2-7,NA,12,TGTGCCAGCAGTTTGGTAGGGCGCGAGCAGTACTTC,CASSLVGREQYF
NA,TRBV5-4,TRBJ2-1,TRBD2,16,TGTGCCAGCAGCTTGGGACTAGCGGGAGTAGGGAATGAGCAGTTCTTC,CASSLGLAGVGNEQFF
NA,TRBV5-6,TRBJ2-7,NA,13,TGTGCCAGCAGCTTGGGAGCTTCGTACGAGCAGTACTTC,CASSLGASYEQYF
NA,TRBV6-4,TRBJ1-5,NA,14,TGTGCCAGCAGTTACGACAATAGCAATCAGCCCCAGCATTTT,CASSYDNSNQPQHF
NA,TRBV30,TRBJ2-7,NA,12,TGTGCCTGGACCCAAGGGCGTCCCGAGCAGTACTTC,CAWTQGRPEQYF
NA,TRBV11-2,TRBJ2-2,TRBD2,14,TGTGCCAGCAGCTCGACTAGCGGGGGCGGGGAGCTGTTTTTT,CASSSTSGGGELFF
NA,TRBV6-6,TRBJ2-7,NA,11,TGTGCCAGCAGCCCCCGCTACGAGCAGTACTTC,CASSPRYEQYF
NA,TRBV7-9,TRBJ2-7,TRBD1,14,TGTGCCAGCAGGGGGGACAGCAGCTCCTACGAGCAGTACTTC,CASRGDSSSYEQYF
NA,TRBV6-1,TRBJ2-5,NA,15,TGTGCCAGCAGTGACAACTCCATGAACAGGGAGACCCAGTACTTC,CASSDNSMNRETQYF
NA,TRBV25-1,TRBJ1-4,NA,12,TGTGCCAGCAGTGCTTGGGTTGGGAAACTGTTTTTT,CASSAWVGKLFF
NA,TRBV28,TRBJ2-7,NA,16,TGTGCCAGCAGTCATTTGGAGGGTGCCGTATCCTACGAGCAGTACTTC,CASSHLEGAVSYEQYF
once,TRBV30,TRBJ2-3,NA,15,TGTGCCTGGATCTCAGGCGGGGCAAGCACAGATACGCAGTATTTT,CAWISGGASTDTQYF
NA,TRBV5-1,TRBJ2-5,NA,13,TGCGCCAGCAGCTTGGGAGGGAGGGAGACCCAGTACTTC,CASSLGGRETQYF
NA,TRBV30,TRBJ2-2,NA,13,TGTGCCTGGAATTACTTGTCCGCCGGGGAGCTGTTTTTT,CAWNYLSAGELFF
few,TRBV10-3,TRBJ1-1,NA,15,TGTGCCATCAGAGAGGGCACCAACATGAACACTGAAGCTTTCTTT,CAIREGTNMNTEAFF
NA,TRBV19,TRBJ2-5,NA,14,TGTGCCAGTAGTCTCAACCTAGGTGTGGAGACCCAGTACTTC,CASSLNLGVETQYF
NA,TRBV27,TRBJ2-7,NA,12,TGTGCCAGCAGCCGCTTAGGGGACGAGCAGTACTTC,CASSRLGDEQYF
NA,TRBV6-1,TRBJ2-1,TRBD2,15,TGTGCCAGCAGTGAAGGGCTAGCGGGAGTCAATGAGCAGTTCTTC,CASSEGLAGVNEQFF
NA,TRBV19,TRBJ1-5,NA,16,TGTGCCAGCGCTACGGGGCAGGGGCCTCTTAATCAGCCCCAGCATTTT,CASATGQGPLNQPQHF
NA,TRBV29-1,TRBJ2-3,TRBD1,16,TGCAGCGTTGAAGGAGGCGGGACAGGGTACCCAGATACGCAGTATTTT,CSVEGGGTGYPDTQYF
NA,TRBV7-9,TRBJ2-7,TRBD1,19,TGTGCCAGCAGCTCCCGGACAGGACGAGCTCCCGGCGAATCCTACGAGCAGTACTTC,CASSSRTGRAPGESYEQYF
once,TRBV9,TRBJ2-5,NA,16,TGTGCCAGCAGCGTAGCCCCGGCGCTAGCAGGAAAGACCCAGTACTTC,CASSVAPALAGKTQYF
NA,TRBV18,TRBJ2-1,NA,16,TGTGCCAGCTCACCAGATATAGGTAGCGGCTACAATGAGCAGTTCTTC,CASSPDIGSGYNEQFF
once,TRBV2,TRBJ1-1,TRBD1,15,TGTGCCAGCAGGGACGACAGGGCATTGAACACTGAAGCTTTCTTT,CASRDDRALNTEAFF